The subject of this entry is one T cell receptor beta chain. The target antigen is unknown. The data stem from a study of pediatric ulcerative colitis. Study information: Several patients showed pancolitis and two showed left-sided colitis. Study results and caveats: Blood-rectal clonal overlap within each person was significantly higher in ulcerative colitis patients than controls. All ulcerative colitis patients, but no controls, carried a couple of rectal clonotypes.

Sequencing used immunoSEQ multiplex PCR; TCRdb keeps in-frame clones, though not all of them. Of under 20,000 clones detected, about three quarters appear once; the ten largest clones hold 3.4%. Rectal tissue came from one to two pinch biopsies taken at colonoscopy. No immunosuppressive drugs were given to ulcerative colitis patients before diagnostic colonoscopy. V trimming: 0 bases; J trimming: 9 bases; junction bases outside the gene matches: 6. The germline CDR1 and CDR2 sequences are MNHNS and SASEGT. The CDR3 spans 14 residues. The source material was gut tissue. The clonotype originates from a girl aged 5-17 years with moderate ulcerative colitis. The rearrangement links TRBV6-1 to TRBJ2-7; 9 bases are shared with TRBD2. DNA for the CDR3: TGTGCCAGCAGTGAAGCTAGCGGGGGAACCTCGCAGTACTTC. Amino acids: CASSEASGGTSQYF.